This entry describes one T cell receptor (beta chain). The antigen it binds to is not known. Base qualities are not provided; no much larger clone lies one nucleotide away. The CDR3 regions of human TCRbeta chains were analyzed by immunosequencing. Turning to the authors' computational methods: Repertoire TCRs were matched against a reference library of SARS-CoV-2-specific TCRs generated with the MIRA antigen-specificity platform. Breadth was defined as the fraction of unique TCRs that were SARS-CoV-2-associated, and depth was defined as the fraction of total T cells that were SARS-CoV-2-associated. Each spike-specific TCR was assigned to its reactive spike region and to a CD4 or CD8 class using the MIRA data. Log10-transformed breadth and depth values were compared by one-way ANOVA with Sidak's multiple comparisons tests. TCRdb took over this immuneACCESS table, retaining in-frame rearrangements with V and J assigned. Such tables are incomplete; in checked studies, under half of the missing clones stem from an unresolved V gene, and the remainder is unexplained. V and J calls and clone size are those listed in that table; D and trimming were worked out from the DNA. Recorded for this sample are roughly 140,000 clones; approximately 88% of them occurred a single time. The ten most abundant clones make up around 3.4% of the sample.

The sample's time point label, decoded: baseline before first vaccination. In the paper's terms, the treatment or condition label means: meningococcal conjugate vaccine given as trial control. Vaccinee samples were obtained from the UK trials COV001 and COV002, which included a single-blind randomized controlled phase 2/3 trial of AZD1222 (ChAdOx1 nCoV-19) in healthy adults. For TCRbeta chain sequencing, PBMC samples from trial participants were taken at day 0 and at day 28 after the second dose. This sample was included in a study of T cell responses to AZD1222 COVID-19 vaccine (dated by TCRdb to the early 2020s). Concerning the study at large: TCR sequencing covered 230 or so trial participants: 200 to 210 given two doses of AZD1222 and about 26 given two doses of MenACWY control vaccine. Enrollment into the trials was organized by age into subgroups of 18-55, 56-69 and 70-plus years, and those subgroups contained approximately 150, 30 and 60 TCR-sequenced participants, respectively.

Broad study findings and their caveats: Spike-specific TCR breadth and depth rose significantly after two AZD1222 doses compared with day 0 and with MenACWY recipients. Vaccine-associated CD4 TCRs spanned the whole spike protein, with dominant responses in regions 160-218 and 743-854. No day 14 peak-response samples were available, so repertoires were characterized only after the peak T cell response. Participants were mostly white British, with more females than males. The authors suggested clonal diversity may have been underestimated. The 56-69-year group was small, and its depth increase did not reach significance, likely because of low power. Conclusions about previously exposed vaccinees were limited because only six AZD1222 recipients were SARS-CoV-2 seropositive at baseline. Nearly half of unique spike-specific TCRs reportedly recognized epitopes outside regions mutated in the B.1.351 and B.1.1.7 variants.

The junction shows trimming of 7 bases on V and 4 bases on J, plus 16 bases between the germline ends. Reading the germline V gene gives CDR1 MNHEY and CDR2 SVGAGI. The CDR3 runs 14 amino acids, cysteine and phenylalanine included. Here the CDR3 DNA is all that survives: 42 bases in frame from base 1. This TCR was sampled from an adult in good health. This sample comprised peripheral blood, obtained on day 0 of MenACWY control vaccination. Here the chain combines TRBV6-5 and TRBJ1-1, with the D gene not clear enough to name. The DNA is as follows: TGTGCCAGCACTCTCTCGGGAGTTGGCACTGAAGCTTTCTTT. It encodes CASTLSGVGTEAFF.